The clone carrying this TCR beta chain has only a few counts. This sample stems from a study of T cell responses to AZD1222 COVID-19 vaccine. Clones were read by immunoSEQ multiplex PCR, and TCRdb kept only the in-frame ones, dropping some. The data contain over 100,000 clones, over 90% of them singletons. The CDR3 is made up of 16 amino acids. Germline trimming cut 5 bases from V and 2 bases from J; bases unmatched to any gene: 7. Per the germline V gene, CDR1 is SNHLY and CDR2 is FYNNEI. This TCR came from an adult in good health. Sequenced here: peripheral blood, sampled on day 0 of AZD1222 vaccination. The chain links TRBV2 to TRBJ2-2, with 8 bases identical to TRBD2. The CDR3: CASSISGIINTGELFF. The CDR3 coding sequence is TGTGCCAGCAGTATTAGCGGGATAATAAACACCGGGGAGCTGTTTTTT.